This TCR beta chain derives from a study of cytomegalovirus exposure and HLA in healthy donors. The overall study: The 130 or so validation repertoires, a later analysis reported, used the same platform as the approximately 730 repertoires from the first cohort.

Looked up from germline, CDR1 is MGHRA and CDR2 is YSYEKL. The length of the CDR3 is 16 residues. Trimming cost V 4 bases and J 2 bases; bases outside gene matches: 7. The repertoire was sequenced with immunoSEQ multiplex PCR; TCRdb's copy has only in-frame clones and lacks some. Among about 130,000 clones, 70% to 90% were seen once, and the ten largest hold 6.2%. A word on this clone: Its antigen is not identified.

Study outcomes and limitations: The majority of TCR sequences were rare, yet some public TCRs appeared in many donors. Researchers counted over 150 TCR beta chains as cytomegalovirus-associated.

The material sequenced was PBMCs. The sequence derives from a woman aged 25 to 39 in good health and CMV-seropositive. V gene TRBV4-1 combines with J gene TRBJ1-2; TRBD1 matches at 10 bases. The CDR3 here is CASSPGTGESNYGYTF. As DNA, the CDR3 is TGCGCCAGCAGCCCGGGGACAGGGGAATCAAACTATGGCTACACCTTC.